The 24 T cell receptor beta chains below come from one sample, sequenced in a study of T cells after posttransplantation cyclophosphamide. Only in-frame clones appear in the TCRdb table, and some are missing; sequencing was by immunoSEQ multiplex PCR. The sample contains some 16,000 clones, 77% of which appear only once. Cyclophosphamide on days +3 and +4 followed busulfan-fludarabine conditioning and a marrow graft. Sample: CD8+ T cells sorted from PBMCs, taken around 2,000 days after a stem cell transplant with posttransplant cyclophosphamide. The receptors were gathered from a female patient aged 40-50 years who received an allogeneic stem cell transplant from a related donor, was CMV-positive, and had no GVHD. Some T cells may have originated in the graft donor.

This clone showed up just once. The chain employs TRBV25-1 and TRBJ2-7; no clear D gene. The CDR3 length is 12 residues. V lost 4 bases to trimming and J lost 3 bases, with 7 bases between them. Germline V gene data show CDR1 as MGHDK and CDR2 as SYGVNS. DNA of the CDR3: TGTGCCAGCAGTGGTCTTTACTACGAGCAGTACTTC. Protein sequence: CASSGLYYEQYF.

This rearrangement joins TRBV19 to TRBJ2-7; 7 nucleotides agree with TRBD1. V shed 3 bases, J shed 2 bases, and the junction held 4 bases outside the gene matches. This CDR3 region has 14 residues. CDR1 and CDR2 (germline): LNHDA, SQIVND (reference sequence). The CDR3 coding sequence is TGTGCCAGTAGTATTACCGGGACAGCCTACGAGCAGTACTTC. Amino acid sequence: CASSITGTAYEQYF.

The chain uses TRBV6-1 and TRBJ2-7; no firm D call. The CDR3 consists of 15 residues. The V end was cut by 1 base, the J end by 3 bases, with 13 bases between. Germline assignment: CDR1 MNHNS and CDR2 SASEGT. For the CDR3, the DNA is TGTGCCAGCAGTGAAGACCAACACAACCTCTACGAGCAGTACTTC. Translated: CASSEDQHNLYEQYF.

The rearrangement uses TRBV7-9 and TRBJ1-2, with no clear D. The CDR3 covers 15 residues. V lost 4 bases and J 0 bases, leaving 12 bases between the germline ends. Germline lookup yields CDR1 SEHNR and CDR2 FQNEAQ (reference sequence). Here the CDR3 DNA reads TGTGCCAGCAGCTCTCCAGTCGTCGCTAACTATGGCTACACCTTC. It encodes CASSSPVVANYGYTF.

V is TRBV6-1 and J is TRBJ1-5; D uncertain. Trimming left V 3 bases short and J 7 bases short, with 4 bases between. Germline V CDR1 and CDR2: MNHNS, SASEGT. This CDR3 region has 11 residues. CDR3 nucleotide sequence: TGTGCCAGCAGTGACCAACAGCCCCAGCATTTT. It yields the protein CASSDQQPQHF.

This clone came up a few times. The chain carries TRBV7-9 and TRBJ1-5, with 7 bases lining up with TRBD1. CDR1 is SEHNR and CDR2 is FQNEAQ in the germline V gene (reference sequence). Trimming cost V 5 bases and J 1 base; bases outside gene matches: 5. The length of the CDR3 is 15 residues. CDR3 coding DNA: TGTGCCAGCAGCCCGGGGACAGCCAGCAATCAGCCCCAGCATTTT. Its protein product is CASSPGTASNQPQHF. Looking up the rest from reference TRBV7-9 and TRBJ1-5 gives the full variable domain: DTGVSQNPRHKITKRGQNVTFRCDPISEHNRLYWYRQTLGQGPEFLTYFQNEAQLEKSRLLSDRFSAERPKGSFSTLEIQRTEQGDSAMYLCASSPGTASNQPQHFGDGTRLSIL.

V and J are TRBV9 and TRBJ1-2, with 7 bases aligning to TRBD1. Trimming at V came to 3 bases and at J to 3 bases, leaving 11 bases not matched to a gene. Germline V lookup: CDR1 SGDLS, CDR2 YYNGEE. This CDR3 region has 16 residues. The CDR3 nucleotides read TGTGCCAGCAGCGCCCCCCATCAGGGGGGCGACTATGGCTACACCTTC. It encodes CASSAPHQGGDYGYTF.

CDR3 in DNA: TGTGCCAGCAGCTTAAAGGGGGTCCACGAGCAGTACTTC. The encoded protein is CASSLKGVHEQYF. This chain connects TRBV7-9 to TRBJ2-7; D perhaps matches TRBD1 (6 bases). The germline gives CDR1 SEHNR, CDR2 FQNEAQ (reference sequence). Trimming took off 2 bases at V and 5 bases at J, with 10 bases between the two ends. This CDR3 spans 13 amino acids.

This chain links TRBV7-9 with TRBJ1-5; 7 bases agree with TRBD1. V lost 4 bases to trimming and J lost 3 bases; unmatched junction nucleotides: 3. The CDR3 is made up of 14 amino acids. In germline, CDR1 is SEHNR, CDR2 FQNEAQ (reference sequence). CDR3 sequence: CASSSGQNNQPQHF. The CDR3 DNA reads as TGTGCCAGCAGCTCGGGACAGAACAATCAGCCCCAGCATTTT. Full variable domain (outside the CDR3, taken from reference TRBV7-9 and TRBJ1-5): DTGVSQNPRHKITKRGQNVTFRCDPISEHNRLYWYRQTLGQGPEFLTYFQNEAQLEKSRLLSDRFSAERPKGSFSTLEIQRTEQGDSAMYLCASSSGQNNQPQHFGDGTRLSIL.

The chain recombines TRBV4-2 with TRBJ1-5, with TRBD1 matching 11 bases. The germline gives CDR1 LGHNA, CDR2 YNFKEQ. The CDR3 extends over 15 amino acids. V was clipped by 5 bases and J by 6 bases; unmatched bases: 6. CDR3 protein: CASSDRTGGGQPQHF. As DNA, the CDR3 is TGTGCCAGCAGCGATCGGACAGGGGGCGGTCAGCCCCAGCATTTT.

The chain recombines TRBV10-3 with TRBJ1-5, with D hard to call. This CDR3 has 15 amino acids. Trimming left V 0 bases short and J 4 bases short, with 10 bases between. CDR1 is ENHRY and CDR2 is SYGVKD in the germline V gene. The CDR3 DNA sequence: TGTGCCATCAGTGAGTCAGGAGGAGGGAATCAGCCCCAGCATTTT. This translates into CAISESGGGNQPQHF.

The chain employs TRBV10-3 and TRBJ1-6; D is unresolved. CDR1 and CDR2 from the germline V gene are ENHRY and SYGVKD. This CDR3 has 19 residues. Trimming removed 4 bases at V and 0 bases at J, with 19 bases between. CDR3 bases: TGTGCCATCAGTGGTGGGGATGGAGGGCAGAGCTCCTATAATTCACCCCTCCACTTT. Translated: CAISGGDGGQSSYNSPLHF.

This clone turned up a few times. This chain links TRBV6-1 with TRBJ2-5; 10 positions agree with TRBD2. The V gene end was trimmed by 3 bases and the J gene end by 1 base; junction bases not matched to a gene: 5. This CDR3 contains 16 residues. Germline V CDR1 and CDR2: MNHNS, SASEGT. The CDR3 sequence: CASSDASGGLQETQYF. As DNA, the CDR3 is TGTGCCAGCAGTGATGCTAGCGGGGGCCTCCAAGAGACCCAGTACTTC.

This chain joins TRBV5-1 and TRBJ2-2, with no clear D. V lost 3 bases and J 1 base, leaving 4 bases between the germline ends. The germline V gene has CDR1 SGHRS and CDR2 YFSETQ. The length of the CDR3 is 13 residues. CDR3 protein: CASSSLNTGELFF. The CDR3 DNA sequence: TGCGCCAGCAGCTCACTGAACACCGGGGAGCTGTTTTTT.

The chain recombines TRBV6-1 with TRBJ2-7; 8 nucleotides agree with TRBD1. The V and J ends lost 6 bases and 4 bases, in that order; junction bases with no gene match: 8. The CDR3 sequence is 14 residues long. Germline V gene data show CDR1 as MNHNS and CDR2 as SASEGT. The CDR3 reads CASRGQGASYEQYF. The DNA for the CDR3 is TGTGCCAGCAGGGGTCAGGGGGCGAGTTACGAGCAGTACTTC.

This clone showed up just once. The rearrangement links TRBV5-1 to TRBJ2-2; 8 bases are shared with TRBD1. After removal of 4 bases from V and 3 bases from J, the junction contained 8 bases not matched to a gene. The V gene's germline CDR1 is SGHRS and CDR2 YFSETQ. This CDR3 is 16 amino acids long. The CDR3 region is CASSTRDRPDTGELFF. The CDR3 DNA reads TGCGCCAGCAGCACCCGGGACAGGCCCGACACCGGGGAGCTGTTTTTT.

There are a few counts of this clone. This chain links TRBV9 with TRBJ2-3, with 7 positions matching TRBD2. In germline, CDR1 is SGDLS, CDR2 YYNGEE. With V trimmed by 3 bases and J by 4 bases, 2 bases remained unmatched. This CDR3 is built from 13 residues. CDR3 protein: CASSAGGSDTQYF. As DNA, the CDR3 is TGTGCCAGCAGCGCGGGGGGTTCAGATACGCAGTATTTT.

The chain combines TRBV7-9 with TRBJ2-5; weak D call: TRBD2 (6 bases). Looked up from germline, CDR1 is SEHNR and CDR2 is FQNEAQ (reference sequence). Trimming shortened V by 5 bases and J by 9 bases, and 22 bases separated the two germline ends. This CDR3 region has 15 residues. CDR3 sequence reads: CASSPHPGTRGAQYF. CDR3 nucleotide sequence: TGTGCCAGCAGCCCGCACCCTGGGACTCGGGGAGCCCAGTACTTC.

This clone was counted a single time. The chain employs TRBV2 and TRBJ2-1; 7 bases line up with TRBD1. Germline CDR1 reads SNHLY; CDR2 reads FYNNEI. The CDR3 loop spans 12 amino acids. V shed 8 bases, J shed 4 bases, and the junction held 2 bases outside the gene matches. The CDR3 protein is CASPQGYNEQFF. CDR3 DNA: TGTGCCAGCCCACAGGGGTACAATGAGCAGTTCTTC.

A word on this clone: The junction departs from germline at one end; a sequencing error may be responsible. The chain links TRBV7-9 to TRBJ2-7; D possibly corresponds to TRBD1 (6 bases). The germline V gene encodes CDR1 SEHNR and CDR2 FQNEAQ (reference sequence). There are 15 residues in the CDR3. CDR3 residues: CASSLDPGQPSEQYF. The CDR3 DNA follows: TGTGCCAGCAGTTTAGACCCGGGACAACCCTCCGAGCAGTACTTC.

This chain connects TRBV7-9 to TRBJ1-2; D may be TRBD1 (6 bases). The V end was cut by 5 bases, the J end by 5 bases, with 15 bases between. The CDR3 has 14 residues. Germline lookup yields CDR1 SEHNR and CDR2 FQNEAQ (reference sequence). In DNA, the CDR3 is TGTGCCAGCAGCGCAGGGCAGGACAGTTATGGCTACACCTTC. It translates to CASSAGQDSYGYTF.

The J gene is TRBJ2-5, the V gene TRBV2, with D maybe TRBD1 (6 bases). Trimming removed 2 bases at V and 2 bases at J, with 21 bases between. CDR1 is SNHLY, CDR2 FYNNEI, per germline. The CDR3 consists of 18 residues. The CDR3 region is CASSEFDRPREGQETQYF. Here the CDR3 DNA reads TGTGCCAGCAGTGAATTTGACAGGCCCCGGGAAGGACAAGAGACCCAGTACTTC.

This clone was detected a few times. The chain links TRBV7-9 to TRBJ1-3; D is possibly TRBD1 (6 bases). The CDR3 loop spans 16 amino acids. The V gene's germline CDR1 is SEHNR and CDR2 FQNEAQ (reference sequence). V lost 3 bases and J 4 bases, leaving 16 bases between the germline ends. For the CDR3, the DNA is TGTGCCAGCAGCTTCGAACAGGGAGTTCTCGGAAACACCATATATTTT. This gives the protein CASSFEQGVLGNTIYF.

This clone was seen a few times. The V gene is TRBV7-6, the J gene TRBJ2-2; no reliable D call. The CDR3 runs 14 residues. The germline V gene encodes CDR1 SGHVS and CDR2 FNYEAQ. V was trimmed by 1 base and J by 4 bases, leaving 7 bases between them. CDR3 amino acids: CASSLGSVTGELFF. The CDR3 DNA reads TGTGCCAGCAGCTTAGGGTCGGTCACCGGGGAGCTGTTTTTT.